This T cell receptor beta chain was captured in a study of T cell repertoires in cytomegalovirus infection. Background on the study: Matching HLA type, along with CMV infection, was indicated by public TCR beta signatures.

A word on this clonotype: The antigen is unknown.

TCRdb re-called the reads with MiXCR, one entry per CDR3 protein. The sample carries 300,000 to 400,000 distinct CDR3 sequences, almost 30% recorded once. Study conclusions and caveats: CMV-specific TCR beta clonotypes restricted by HLA-C were the ones dominating the ex vivo response. Carriage of CMV together with the relevant HLA was identifiable through cumulative public TCR beta family frequency.

The TCR originated in a human donor in good health (CMV status not recorded). Some clones in this sample may be carry-over from other donors' samples. The input for sequencing was cultured PBMCs, taken from culture after CMV antigen stimulation.

Written as DNA, the CDR3 is TGTGCCATCAGTGACCGGGACAGGGGCAATCAGCCCCAGCATTTT. Its protein is CAISDRDRGNQPQHF. This chain uses TRBV10-3 with TRBJ1-5, with TRBD1 identical over 9 bases. CDR3 length: 15 residues. V lost 3 bases and J lost 2; bases outside the gene matches: 2. The germline V gene has CDR1 ENHRY and CDR2 SYGVKD.